This TCR beta chain was captured by sequencing in a study of cytomegalovirus exposure and HLA in healthy donors. General study points: In an earlier analysis, in several hundred donors, most V segments appeared productive either ~87% or ~30% of the time. Later on, analysis showed that most CMV-associated TCR beta chains appeared to be HLA-restricted. Researchers had no immune exposure information except CMV serostatus available. Reports credit the classifier with highly specific, highly sensitive diagnosis of cytomegalovirus status.

On this clone: What it binds is not known.

Losses at the gene ends were 7 bases for V and 5 bases for J; bases not matched to a gene: 4. The CDR3 has 11 amino acids. The germline V gene encodes CDR1 DFQATT and CDR2 SNEGSKA (reference sequence). The PCR contained 60 Vbeta and 13 Jbeta primers. Profiled with immunoSEQ multiplex PCR; TCRdb holds only in-frame clones, not every one. Of fewer than 200,000 clones detected, roughly 84% appear once; the ten largest clones hold around 0.21%. The receptor was derived from a girl under three years old in good health and CMV-seronegative. Sequencing was performed on PBMCs. The chain is built from TRBV20-1 and TRBJ1-2; 7 bases line up with TRBD1. DNA for the CDR3: TGCAGTGGGGTACAGGGGTATGGCTACACCTTC. Translated: CSGVQGYGYTF.